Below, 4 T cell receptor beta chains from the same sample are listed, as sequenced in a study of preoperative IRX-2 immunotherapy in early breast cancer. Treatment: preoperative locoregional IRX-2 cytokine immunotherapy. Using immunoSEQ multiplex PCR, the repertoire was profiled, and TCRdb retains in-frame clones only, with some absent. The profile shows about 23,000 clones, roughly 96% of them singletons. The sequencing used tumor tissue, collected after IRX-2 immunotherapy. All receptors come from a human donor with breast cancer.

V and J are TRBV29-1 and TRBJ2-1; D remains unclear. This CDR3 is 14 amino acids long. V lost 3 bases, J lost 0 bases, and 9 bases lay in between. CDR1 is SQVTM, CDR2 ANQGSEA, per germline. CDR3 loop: CSVDRASSYNEQFF. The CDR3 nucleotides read TGCAGCGTTGATAGGGCAAGCTCCTACAATGAGCAGTTCTTC.

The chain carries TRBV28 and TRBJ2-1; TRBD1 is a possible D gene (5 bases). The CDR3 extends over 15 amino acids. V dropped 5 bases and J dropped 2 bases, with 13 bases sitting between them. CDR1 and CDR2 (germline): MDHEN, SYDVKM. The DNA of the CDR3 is TGTGCCAGCAGTCATCCCGACAGTACCTACAATGAGCAGTTCTTC. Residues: CASSHPDSTYNEQFF.

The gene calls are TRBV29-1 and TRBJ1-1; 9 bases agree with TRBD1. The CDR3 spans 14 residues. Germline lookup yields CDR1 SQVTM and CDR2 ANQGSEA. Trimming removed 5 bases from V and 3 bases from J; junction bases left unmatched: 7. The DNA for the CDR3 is TGCAGCGTTTCTATGACAGGGGGGGACACTGAAGCTTTCTTT. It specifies CSVSMTGGDTEAFF.

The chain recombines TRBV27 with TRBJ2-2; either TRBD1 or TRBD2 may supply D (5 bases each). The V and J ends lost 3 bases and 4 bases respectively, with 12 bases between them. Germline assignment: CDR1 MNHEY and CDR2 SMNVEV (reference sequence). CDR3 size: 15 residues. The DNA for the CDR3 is TGTGCCAGCAGTTTTTGGGGGTCGGGCACCGGGGAGCTGTTTTTT. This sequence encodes CASSFWGSGTGELFF.